The clone carrying this T cell receptor beta chain was recorded only once. Its target is unknown. The germline gene is not matched at one end of the junction; a read error may be the cause. Researchers made TCR beta libraries by using iRepertoire HTBI primers and running Arm-PCR on CDR3 regions. TCRdb used MiXCR to reprocess the multiplex PCR reads, holding one entry per CDR3 protein. The sample includes hundreds of thousands of distinct CDR3 sequences, about 16% seen only once; the top ten take approximately 12%. Time point of the sample: newly diagnosed GD, antithyroid drugs for less than 3 months. Following extraction of RNA from PBMCs, that RNA was used to make the TCR library. The sample belongs to a study of regulatory T cells in long-lasting Graves disease. Study observations and caveats: Study of thyroid tissue was not done, with only peripheral blood studied. Persistent Graves' patients showed a TCR diversity that was lower than that of newly diagnosed ones.

The data also belong to a second study, concerning T cells in Graves' hyperthyroidism and ophthalmopathy. This second study notes: Pregnant or lactating patients were excluded, as were those with uncontrolled infection or other autoimmune disease. Researchers report that a 13 V-J model separated ophthalmopathy from stable hyperthyroidism.

Specimen: peripheral blood mononuclear cells (PBMCs), collected at new diagnosis, from a patient treated with antithyroid drugs. This clonotype originated in a man aged 18 to 29 with Graves disease.

The CDR3 is CASSLTTGQVTQYF. DNA for the CDR3: TGTGCCAGCAGCTTAACGACAGGTCAAGTGACCCAGTACTTC. The V and J genes are TRBV7-9 and TRBJ2-5; D perhaps matches TRBD1 (6 bases). Germline CDR1 is SEHNR and CDR2 is FQNEAQ (reference sequence). This CDR3 comprises 14 residues. The full variable domain, in which reference TRBV7-9 and TRBJ2-5 provide the parts outside the CDR3, is DTGVSQNPRHKITKRGQNVTFRCDPISEHNRLYWYRQTLGQGPEFLTYFQNEAQLEKSRLLSDRFSAERPKGSFSTLEIQRTEQGDSAMYLCASSLTTGQVTQYFGPGTRLLVL.